These 22 T cell receptor beta chains were all obtained from the same sample, sequenced in a study of blood T cell repertoires in COVID-19. Clones were sequenced by immunoSEQ multiplex PCR, and TCRdb holds only the in-frame ones, with some missing. The profile shows about 260,000 clones, around nine tenths of them singletons. Sequenced: peripheral blood. These receptors were collected from a man aged 35 to 55 with active or convalescent COVID-19.

CDR3 region: CSAKHRGGTEAFF. DNA of the CDR3: TGCAGCGCCAAGCACAGGGGTGGGACTGAAGCTTTCTTT. The genes are TRBV29-1 and TRBJ1-1, with 7 bases fitting TRBD1. There are 13 residues in the CDR3. Germline CDR1 and CDR2: SQVTM and ANQGSEA. J lost 5 bases, V lost 7 bases, and 10 bases had no gene match.

The rearrangement uses TRBV24-1 and TRBJ1-4, with 9 bases matching TRBD1. The CDR3 sequence is 17 residues long. CDR1 is KGHDR, CDR2 SFDVKD, per germline. The V segment lost 2 bases and the J segment 4 bases; nucleotides outside the gene matches: 7. Here the CDR3 reads CATSDSGTGIGNEKLFF. Here the CDR3 DNA reads TGTGCCACCAGTGATTCCGGGACAGGGATCGGTAATGAAAAACTGTTTTTT.

The V and J genes are TRBV7-9 and TRBJ2-3; 9 bases map to TRBD1. Germline lookup yields CDR1 SEHNR and CDR2 FQNEAQ (reference sequence). Unmatched junction bases numbered 7, after V lost 4 bases and J lost 5 bases. This CDR3 region has 15 residues. CDR3 sequence (DNA): TGTGCCAGCAGCTCGGGACAGGGCCTCGTAGATACGCAGTATTTT. Translation: CASSSGQGLVDTQYF.

J is TRBJ2-5 and V is TRBV10-3; maybe TRBD2 (5 bases). This CDR3 contains 14 residues. Looked up from germline, CDR1 is ENHRY and CDR2 is SYGVKD. The V gene lost 2 bases and the J gene lost 6 bases, with 13 bases spanning the gap. The CDR3 coding sequence is TGTGCCATCAGTGAGAATTCAGCGGTTAAGACCCAGTACTTC. The encoded protein is CAISENSAVKTQYF.

The chain combines TRBV7-2 with TRBJ2-2, with TRBD2 as a possible D gene (6 bases). The length of the CDR3 is 15 residues. V was clipped by 5 bases and J by 7 bases, with 17 bases between them. Germline CDR1 SGHTA, CDR2 FQGNSA. This chain's CDR3 is CASSPKTSWGGELFF. Here the CDR3 DNA reads TGTGCCAGCAGCCCCAAGACTAGTTGGGGCGGGGAGCTGTTTTTT.

V and J are TRBV29-1 and TRBJ2-1; 9 nucleotides line up with TRBD1. Germline lookup yields CDR1 SQVTM and CDR2 ANQGSEA. The ends lost 7 bases at V and 14 bases at J; junction bases unmatched: 6. The CDR3 contains 10 residues. CDR3 sequence reads: CSAGTGFEFF. CDR3 coding DNA: TGCAGCGCTGGGACAGGGTTTGAGTTCTTC.

The V and J genes are TRBV12-5 and TRBJ1-1; tentative D call: TRBD1 (5 bases). Trimming shortened V by 0 bases and J by 3 bases, and 11 bases separated the two germline ends. Looked up from germline, CDR1 is LGHNT and CDR2 is FRNRAP. The CDR3 covers 15 residues. The chain's CDR3 is CASGLVHGGYTEAFF. DNA of the CDR3: TGTGCTAGTGGTTTGGTACATGGGGGGTACACTGAAGCTTTCTTT.

The chain carries TRBV24-1 and TRBJ2-3; maybe TRBD2 (6 bases). The CDR3 covers 12 residues. The germline V and J ends were trimmed by 10 bases and 4 bases, with 11 bases remaining between them. CDR1 is KGHDR, CDR2 SFDVKD, per germline. The chain's CDR3 is CATAGSSDTQYF. CDR3 bases: TGTGCCACGGCGGGGAGTTCAGATACGCAGTATTTT.

The chain joins TRBV28 to TRBJ2-3; D gene unclear. V shed 6 bases and J shed 5 bases, with 18 bases lying between them. The CDR3 loop spans 15 amino acids. The germline gives CDR1 MDHEN, CDR2 SYDVKM. The CDR3 DNA reads TGTGCCAGCAGCCCTCCGGGTTCGTCAAGAGATACGCAGTATTTT. It yields the protein CASSPPGSSRDTQYF.

There are a few counts of this clone. The chain recombines TRBV10-3 with TRBJ2-7; perhaps TRBD2 as D (6 bases). Germline V gene data show CDR1 as ENHRY and CDR2 as SYGVKD. CDR3 length: 15 amino acids. Deletions cut 3 bases from V and 7 bases from J, with 19 bases between. The CDR3, as DNA: TGTGCCATCAGTGAACGGGGCGGGGATGGAGAAGAGCAGTACTTC. It is translated as CAISERGGDGEEQYF.

The chain joins TRBV5-5 to TRBJ2-5; possibly TRBD1 for D (6 bases). The CDR3 length is 13 residues. Germline lookup yields CDR1 SGHKS and CDR2 YYEKEE (reference sequence). Trimming removed 0 bases from V and 6 bases from J, with 9 bases in between. The CDR3 loop reads CASSLGGGKTQYF. The CDR3 DNA reads as TGTGCCAGCAGCTTGGGAGGGGGTAAGACCCAGTACTTC. Full variable domain (outside the CDR3, taken from reference TRBV5-5 and TRBJ2-5): DAGVTQSPTHLIKTRGQQVTLRCSPISGHKSVSWYQQVLGQGPQFIFQYYEKEERGRGNFPDRFSARQFPNYSSELNVNALLLGDSALYLCASSLGGGKTQYFGPGTRLLVL.

The rearrangement joins TRBV6-1 to TRBJ2-1, with 8 bases lining up with TRBD1. V lost 7 bases to trimming and J lost 1 base; unmatched junction nucleotides: 6. Looked up from germline, CDR1 is MNHNS and CDR2 is SASEGT. The CDR3 extends over 15 amino acids. CDR3 amino acids: CASTKTGESYNEQFF. CDR3 bases: TGTGCCAGCACCAAGACAGGGGAGTCCTACAATGAGCAGTTCTTC.

The chain has TRBV23-1 and TRBJ1-5; perhaps TRBD1 as D (5 bases). TRBV23-1 is known as an ORF, though its function is uncertain. V was pared by 7 bases and J by 5 bases, with 6 bases between. The CDR3 is 11 amino acids. CDR3 in amino acids: CASTTDQPQHF. The CDR3 DNA reads TGCGCCAGCACGACAGATCAGCCCCAGCATTTT.

This clone was observed once. The chain has TRBV7-3 and TRBJ2-1; TRBD2 agrees at 7 bases. With V trimmed by 6 bases and J by 7 bases, 12 bases remained unmatched. The CDR3 has 15 amino acids. The V gene's germline CDR1 is SGHTA and CDR2 FQGTGA. The CDR3 is CASRRGTESLNEQFF. The CDR3 nucleotides are TGTGCCAGCAGGCGGGGGACGGAGAGTCTGAATGAGCAGTTCTTC.

The genes are TRBV6-5 and TRBJ2-3, with D uncertain. CDR1 MNHEY and CDR2 SVGAGI come from the germline V gene. The CDR3 is 13 amino acids. This CDR3 is CAVGETFTDTQYF. In DNA form, the CDR3 reads TGTGCAGTTGGAGAGACGTTCACAGATACGCAGTATTTT.

This clone has only one observation. The chain carries TRBV7-2 and TRBJ1-2; D might be TRBD1 (5 bases). CDR3 length equals 15 residues. Germline CDR1 is SGHTA and CDR2 is FQGNSA. V gave up 1 base and J gave up 6 bases, with 15 bases separating them. The CDR3 loop reads CASSLVSGLQDGYTF. The CDR3 bases are TGTGCCAGCAGCTTAGTATCAGGATTACAGGATGGCTACACCTTC. Combining the CDR3 with reference TRBV7-2 and TRBJ1-2 gives the whole variable domain GAGVSQSPSNKVTEKGKDVELRCDPISGHTALYWYRQSLGQGLEFLIYFQGNSAPDKSGLPSDRFSAERTGGSVSTLTIQRTQQEDSAVYLCASSLVSGLQDGYTFGSGTRLTVV.

This clone showed up just once. The DNA for the CDR3 is TGCAGCGTTGAAGATCCGGGGGGTCTGTACTATGGCTACACCTTC. Encoded protein: CSVEDPGGLYYGYTF. The chain is built from TRBV29-1 and TRBJ1-2; tentative D call: TRBD1 (5 bases). Trimming pared 0 bases from V and 3 bases from J, leaving 14 bases between. The CDR3 has 15 amino acids. Germline CDR1 SQVTM, CDR2 ANQGSEA.

This clone was picked up one time. The rearrangement joins TRBV24-1 to TRBJ1-5, with unresolved D. The CDR3 length is 14 residues. Germline V gene data show CDR1 as KGHDR and CDR2 as SFDVKD. V lost 4 bases and J 3 bases, leaving 9 bases between the germline ends. The DNA of the CDR3 is TGTGCCACCAGTGAAGGAGGGATCAATCAGCCCCAGCATTTT. Residues: CATSEGGINQPQHF.

This sequence joins TRBV9 and TRBJ1-5; D is uncertain. The V gene lost 0 bases and the J gene lost 0 bases, with 10 bases spanning the gap. CDR3 length equals 16 residues. The germline CDR1 and CDR2 sequences are SGDLS and YYNGEE. CDR3 region: CASSVGPGYSNQPQHF. Here the CDR3 DNA reads TGTGCCAGCAGCGTAGGCCCAGGTTATAGCAATCAGCCCCAGCATTTT. The variable domain in full, completed from reference TRBV9 and TRBJ1-5, reads DSGVTQTPKHLITATGQRVTLRCSPRSGDLSVYWYQQSLDQGLQFLIQYYNGEERAKGNILERFSAQQFPDLHSELNLSSLELGDSALYFCASSVGPGYSNQPQHFGDGTRLSIL.

The chain has TRBV19 and TRBJ2-1; 11 bases line up with TRBD2. This CDR3 comprises 14 residues. The V gene end was trimmed by 10 bases and the J gene end by 7 bases; junction bases not matched to a gene: 9. Germline V gene data show CDR1 as LNHDA and CDR2 as SQIVND (reference sequence). The CDR3, as DNA: TGTGCCACCAATCTAGCGGGAGGCTATAATGAGCAGTTCTTC. Protein product: CATNLAGGYNEQFF.

This chain links TRBV6-5 with TRBJ1-5, with a tentative D call TRBD1 (5 bases). The CDR3 is 13 amino acids. Trimming stripped 6 bases from V and 6 bases from J, with 12 bases between. Germline V gene data show CDR1 as MNHEY and CDR2 as SVGAGI. The CDR3, as DNA: TGTGCCAGCAGCCCCACAGGAACTCAGCCCCAGCATTTT. Amino acids: CASSPTGTQPQHF.

This clone was seen once. The chain links TRBV5-6 to TRBJ1-2; 7 positions agree with TRBD1. Germline assignment: CDR1 SGHDT and CDR2 YYEEEE. V was pared by 4 bases and J by 8 bases, with 8 bases of the junction left unmatched. The CDR3 has 13 amino acids. For the CDR3, the DNA is TGTGCCAGCAGCGCCCAGACAGGGTACGGCTACACCTTC. Protein: CASSAQTGYGYTF.